This entry describes one T cell receptor beta chain. Original methodology: By means of reference gene primer amplification, nucleated cell counts were estimated. This table comes from immunoSEQ multiplex PCR, and its TCRdb copy is limited to in-frame clones, with some not included. V and J calls and clone size come straight from that table; D and trimming were deduced from the DNA. Of more than 95,000 clones detected, around 80% appear once; the ten largest clones hold approximately 20%. The data stem from a study of blood T cell repertoires in COVID-19. Between the trimmed V and J ends, which lost 1 base and 0 bases, there was a span of 6 bases. This CDR3 spans 14 amino acids. Per germline, CDR1 LGHDT and CDR2 YNNKEL (reference sequence).

Material: peripheral blood. This TCR was sampled from a man aged 80 or over with acute or convalescent COVID-19. The chain recombines TRBV3-1 (or the pseudogene TRBV3-2) with TRBJ1-2, with D hard to call. The CDR3 sequence is CASSQVESNYGYTF. As DNA, the CDR3 is TGTGCCAGCAGCCAAGTAGAGTCTAACTATGGCTACACCTTC.